The present T cell receptor beta chain was sequenced within a study of prognosis after radiotherapy for stage I lung cancer. Study results and caveats: When patients developed distant metastases, their Shannon entropy after stereotactic body radiation therapy was lower.

The table lists this clonotype with many counts. What it binds is unknown. Amplification of TCR beta CDR3 from genomic DNA used two-round multiplex PCR. First-round PCR used primers specific to each TRBV and TRBJ gene. TCRdb reanalysed the multiplex PCR reads using MiXCR and keeps one entry per CDR3 protein. This table has 15,000 to 20,000 distinct CDR3 sequences, 45% to 50% appearing once. This TCR derives from a donor aged 50 or older with non-small cell lung cancer. The sample was PBMCs, taken before or after stereotactic body radiation therapy (not recorded which).

This chain's CDR3 is CATSRGGTVNSPLHF. The DNA for the CDR3 is TGTGCCACCAGCAGAGGGGGGACAGTTAATTCACCCCTCCACTTT. The V gene is TRBV15, the J gene TRBJ1-6, with 7 bases identical to TRBD1. The germline gives CDR1 LNHNV, CDR2 YYDKDF (reference sequence). This CDR3 spans 15 amino acids. J gave up 6 bases and V 1 base, and 3 bases lay outside the gene matches.